This TCR beta chain was obtained from a study of cytomegalovirus exposure and HLA in healthy donors. Researchers ran the PCR with 60 Vbeta and 13 Jbeta primers. Authors' processing steps: The count from a later analysis was some 80 million unique TCR beta chains, some 9.9 million of them shared. Some clones are missing from TCRdb's copy, which holds only in-frame ones; the method was immunoSEQ multiplex PCR. The DNA gave D and trimming, while V, J and clone size come from that table. The sample has around 200,000 clones; roughly four fifths are singletons. Study-wide findings and caveats: One variant, a missense change in DCLRE1C, was linked in a later analysis to TCR beta V- and J-gene trimming.

Germline CDR1 SNHLY, CDR2 FYNNEI. CDR3 length equals 15 residues. J was trimmed by 5 bases and V by 2 bases; bases with no gene match: 7. Remarks on this clone: Its antigen remains unknown.

The receptor's source is a man in his thirties or forties in good health and CMV-seronegative. This chain connects TRBV2 to TRBJ2-5; 8 bases align to TRBD2. The sample consisted of PBMCs. In nucleotides, the CDR3 is TGTGCCAGCAGTGAACAGGCAGCGGGAGTTGAGACCCAGTACTTC. Translating gives CASSEQAAGVETQYF.